These T cell receptor beta chains were read from a single sample in a study of cytomegalovirus exposure and HLA in healthy donors. The data were produced by immunoSEQ multiplex PCR, yet TCRdb's version contains in-frame clones alone and is incomplete. This table has about 160,000 clones, 77% appearing once. Sequenced: PBMCs. The source of these receptors is a woman younger than 45 in good health and CMV-seronegative. The conserved cysteine and the conserved F or W are not part of the CDR3 here. Fields, in order: J gene, V gene, CDR3 protein.

TRBJ2-2,TRBV5-4,ASSLDRGLRELF
TRBJ1-2,TRBV7-2,ASSLGGTAGYT
TRBJ1-1,TRBV19,ASTLGGNTEAF
TRBJ1-1,TRBV28,ASRDSPTYAEAF
TRBJ1-2,TRBV11-2,ASSLDTGYGYT
TRBJ2-7,TRBV5-1,ASSQTAGGEQY
TRBJ2-2,TRBV5-6,ASSPMVWATPNTGELF
TRBJ1-5,TRBV6-5,ASSYGTDGLQPQH
TRBJ2-7,TRBV5-4,ASSWGQGPTYEQY
TRBJ2-7,TRBV10-3,AISESQGLDLIEQY
TRBJ1-2,TRBV7-9,ASTPGTGPYGYT
TRBJ1-2,TRBV18,ASSPTVQDSYP
TRBJ2-1,TRBV6-5,ASNRLDYNEQF
TRBJ2-7,TRBV9,ASSVGAGTYEQY
TRBJ1-1,TRBV27,ASKKGTAGTEAF
TRBJ1-5,TRBV2,ASSVGGQPQH
TRBJ1-1,TRBV4-2,ASSQVRGGTEAF
TRBJ1-1,TRBV11-3,ASSLDGTGDTEAF
TRBJ2-1,TRBV7-9,ASSLDRGRDEQF
TRBJ1-1,TRBV6-1,ASSAWTGLSRNTEAF
TRBJ1-2,TRBV19,ASSMAGDKSYGYT
TRBJ2-5,TRBV6-4,ASSDSFRGRETQY
TRBJ1-2,TRBV7-9,ASSPGGRVYGYT
TRBJ2-7,TRBV19,ASSRGKAYEQY
TRBJ2-2,TRBV19,ASSIGAGVGTGELF
TRBJ2-1,TRBV10-3,AISGVWGQEQF
TRBJ1-5,TRBV6-5,ASSYWKGGQPQH
TRBJ2-3,TRBV19,ASSIAGVLGTDTQY
TRBJ2-1,TRBV15,ATRSGLAGGGEQF
TRBJ1-3,TRBV4-2,ASSQDGRIPGNTIY
TRBJ1-5,TRBV27,ASRLQGIGQPQH
TRBJ2-3,TRBV29-1,SVARPGSISTDTQY
TRBJ2-5,TRBV2,ASRVGSETQY
TRBJ1-6,TRBV6-5,ASILRGLNSPLH
TRBJ2-7,TRBV7-3,ASSSRGQGADEQY
TRBJ2-1,TRBV29-1,SVSLPGEAYNEQF
TRBJ2-5,TRBV15,ATSRDQTGAETQY
TRBJ2-7,TRBV5-4,ASSDQGLAGEQY
TRBJ1-5,TRBV6-5,AAGGQPQH
TRBJ1-3,TRBV29-1,SARQGSSGNTIY
TRBJ2-1,TRBV5-1,ASSLGLVTNEQF
TRBJ2-3,TRBV5-1,ASSLEVTGYTDTQY
TRBJ2-5,TRBV30,AWSNNRGQETQY
TRBJ1-4,TRBV9,ASSVRGGKEKLF
TRBJ1-4,TRBV19,ASSDQALNEKLF
TRBJ2-7,TRBV29-1,SVAGGEQY
TRBJ1-2,TRBV5-1,ASSHTGTGPPYGYP
TRBJ2-5,TRBV7-6,ASSLTVTQETQY
TRBJ1-1,TRBV19,ASSIGQGKSNTEAF
TRBJ1-1,TRBV19,ASSFDREITEAF
TRBJ2-5,TRBV19,ASSILASGRVETQY
TRBJ1-1,TRBV7-3,ASSLRQNTEAF